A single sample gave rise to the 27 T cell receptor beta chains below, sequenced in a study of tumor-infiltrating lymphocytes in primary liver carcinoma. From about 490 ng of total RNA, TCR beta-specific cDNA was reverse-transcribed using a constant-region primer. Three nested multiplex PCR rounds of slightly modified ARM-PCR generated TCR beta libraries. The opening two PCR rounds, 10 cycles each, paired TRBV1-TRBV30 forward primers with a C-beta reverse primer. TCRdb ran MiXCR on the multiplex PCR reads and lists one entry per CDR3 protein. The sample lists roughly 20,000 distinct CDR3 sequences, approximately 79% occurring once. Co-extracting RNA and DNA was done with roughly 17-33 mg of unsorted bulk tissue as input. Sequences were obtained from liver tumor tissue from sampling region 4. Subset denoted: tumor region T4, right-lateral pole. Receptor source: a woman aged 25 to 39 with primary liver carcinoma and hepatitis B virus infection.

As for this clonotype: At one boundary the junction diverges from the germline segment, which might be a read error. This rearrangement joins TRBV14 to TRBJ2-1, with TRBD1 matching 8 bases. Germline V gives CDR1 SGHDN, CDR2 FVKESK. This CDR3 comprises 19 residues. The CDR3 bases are TGTGCCAGCACCCAAGGCGTTACACCCCGGGACAGGATAGGGATTGAGCAGTTCTTC. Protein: CASTQGVTPRDRIGIEQFF.

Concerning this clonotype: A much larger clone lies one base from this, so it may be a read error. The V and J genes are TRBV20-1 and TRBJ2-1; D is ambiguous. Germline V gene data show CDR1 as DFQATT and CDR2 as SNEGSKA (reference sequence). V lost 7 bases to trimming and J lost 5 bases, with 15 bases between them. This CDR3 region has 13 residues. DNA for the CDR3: TGCAGTGATGGAGTACCCTCGAACAATGAGCAGTTCTTC. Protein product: CSDGVPSNNEQFF.

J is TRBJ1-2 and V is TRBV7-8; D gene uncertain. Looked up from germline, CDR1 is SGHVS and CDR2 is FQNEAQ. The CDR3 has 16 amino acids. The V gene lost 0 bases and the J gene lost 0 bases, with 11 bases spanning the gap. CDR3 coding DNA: TGTGCCAGCAGCTTAGCGCGGAGACTAGCTAACTATGGCTACACCTTC. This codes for CASSLARRLANYGYTF. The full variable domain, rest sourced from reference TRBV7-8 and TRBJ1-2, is GAGVSQSPRYKVAKRGQDVALRCDPISGHVSLFWYQQALGQGPEFLTYFQNEAQLDKSGLPSDRFFAERPEGSVSTLKIQRTQQEDSAVYLCASSLARRLANYGYTFGSGTRLTVV.

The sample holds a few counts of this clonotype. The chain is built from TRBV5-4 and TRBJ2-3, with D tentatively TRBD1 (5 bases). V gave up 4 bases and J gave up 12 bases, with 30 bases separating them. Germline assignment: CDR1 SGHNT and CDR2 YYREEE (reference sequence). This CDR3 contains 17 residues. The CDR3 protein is CASSVDGHPPPTDAQYF. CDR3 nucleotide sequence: TGTGCCAGCAGCGTAGACGGACATCCTCCACCCACAGATGCACAGTATTTT.

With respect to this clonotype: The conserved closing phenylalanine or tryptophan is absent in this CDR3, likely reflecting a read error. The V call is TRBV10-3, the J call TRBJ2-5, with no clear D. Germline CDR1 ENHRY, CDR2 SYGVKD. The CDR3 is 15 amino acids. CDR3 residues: CAISESATRQETQYV. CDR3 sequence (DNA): TGCGCCATCAGTGAGTCGGCTACAAGACAAGAGACCCAGTACGTT.

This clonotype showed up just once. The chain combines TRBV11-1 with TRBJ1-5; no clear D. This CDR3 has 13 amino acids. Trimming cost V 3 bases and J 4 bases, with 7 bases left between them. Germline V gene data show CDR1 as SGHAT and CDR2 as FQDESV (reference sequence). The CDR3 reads CASSFSGNQPQHF. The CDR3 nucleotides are TGTGCCAGCAGCTTTTCCGGTAATCAGCCCCAGCATTTT.

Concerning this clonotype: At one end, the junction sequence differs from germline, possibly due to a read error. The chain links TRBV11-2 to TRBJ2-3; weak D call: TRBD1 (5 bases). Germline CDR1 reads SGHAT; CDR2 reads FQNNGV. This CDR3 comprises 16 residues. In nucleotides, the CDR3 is TGTGCCAACAGCCGGACGCGACGTGGAAGGGGAGATACGCAGTATTTT. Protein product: CANSRTRRGRGDTQYF.

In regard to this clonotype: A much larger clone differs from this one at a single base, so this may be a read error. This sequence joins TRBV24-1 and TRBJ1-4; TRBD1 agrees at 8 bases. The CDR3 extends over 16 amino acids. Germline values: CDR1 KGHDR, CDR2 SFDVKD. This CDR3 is CATSDSRTGGNERLFF. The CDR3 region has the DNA TGTGCCACCAGTGATTCCAGAACAGGGGGGAATGAAAGACTGTTTTTT.

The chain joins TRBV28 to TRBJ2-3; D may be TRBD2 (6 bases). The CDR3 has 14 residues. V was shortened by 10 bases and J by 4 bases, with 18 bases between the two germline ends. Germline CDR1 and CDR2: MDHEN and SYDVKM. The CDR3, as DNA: TGTGCCACCTCCGGGACGGGGGTGGCAGATACGCAGTATTTT. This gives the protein CATSGTGVADTQYF.

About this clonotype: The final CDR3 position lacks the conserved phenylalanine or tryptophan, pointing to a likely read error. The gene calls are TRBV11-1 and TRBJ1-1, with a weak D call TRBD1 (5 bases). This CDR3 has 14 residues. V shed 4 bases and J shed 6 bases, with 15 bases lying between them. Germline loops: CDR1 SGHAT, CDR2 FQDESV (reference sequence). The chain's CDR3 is CASSSGQGYSEAFS. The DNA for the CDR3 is TGTGCCAGCAGCTCCGGGCAGGGCTACTCTGAAGCTTTCTCT.

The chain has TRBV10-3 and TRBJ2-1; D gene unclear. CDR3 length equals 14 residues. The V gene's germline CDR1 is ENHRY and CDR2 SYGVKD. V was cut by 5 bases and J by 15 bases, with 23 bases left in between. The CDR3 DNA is TGTGCCATCAGTCCCACGGCGACCCGGAATGGGCGGTTCTTC. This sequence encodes CAISPTATRNGRFF.

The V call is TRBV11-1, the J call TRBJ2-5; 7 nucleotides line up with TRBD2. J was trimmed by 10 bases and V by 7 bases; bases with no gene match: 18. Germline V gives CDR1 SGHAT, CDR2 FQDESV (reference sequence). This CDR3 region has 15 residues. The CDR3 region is CASTLKGLAGEFQYF. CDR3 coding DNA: TGTGCCAGCACCCTCAAGGGACTGGCGGGAGAGTTCCAGTACTTC.

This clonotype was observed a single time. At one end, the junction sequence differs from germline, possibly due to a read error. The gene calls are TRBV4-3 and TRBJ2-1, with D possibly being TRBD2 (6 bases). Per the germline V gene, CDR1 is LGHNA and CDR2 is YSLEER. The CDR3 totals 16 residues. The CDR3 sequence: CASNQDAGSSYNEHFF. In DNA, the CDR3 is TGCGCTAGCAACCAAGATGCGGGAAGCTCCTACAATGAGCACTTCTTC.

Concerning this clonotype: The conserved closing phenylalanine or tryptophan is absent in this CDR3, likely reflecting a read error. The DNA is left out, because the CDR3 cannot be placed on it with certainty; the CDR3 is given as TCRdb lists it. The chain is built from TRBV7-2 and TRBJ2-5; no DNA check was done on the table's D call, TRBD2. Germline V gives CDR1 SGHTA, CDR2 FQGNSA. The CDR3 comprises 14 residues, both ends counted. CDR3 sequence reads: CAISLAGRSETQYY.

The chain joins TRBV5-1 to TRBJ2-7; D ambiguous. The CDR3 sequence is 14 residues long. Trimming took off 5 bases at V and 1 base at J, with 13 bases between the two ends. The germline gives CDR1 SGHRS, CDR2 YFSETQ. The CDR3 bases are TGCGCCAGCAGACCGCAGGCCCCTTCCTACGAGCAGTACTTC. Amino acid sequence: CASRPQAPSYEQYF.

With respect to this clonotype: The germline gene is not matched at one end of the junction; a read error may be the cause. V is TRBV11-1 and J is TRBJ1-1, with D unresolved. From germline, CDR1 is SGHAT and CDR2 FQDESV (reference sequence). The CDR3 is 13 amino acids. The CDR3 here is CTNSFRLNTEAFF. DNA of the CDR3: TGTACCAACAGCTTCCGGCTGAACACCGAAGCTTTCTTT.

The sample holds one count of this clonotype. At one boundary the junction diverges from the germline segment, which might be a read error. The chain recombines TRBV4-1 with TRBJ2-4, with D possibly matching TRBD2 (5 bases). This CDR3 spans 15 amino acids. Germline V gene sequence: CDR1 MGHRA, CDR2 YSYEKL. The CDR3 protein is CTSGQDRLPQNIQYF. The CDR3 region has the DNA TGCACCAGCGGCCAAGATCGGCTACCACAAAACATTCAGTACTTC.

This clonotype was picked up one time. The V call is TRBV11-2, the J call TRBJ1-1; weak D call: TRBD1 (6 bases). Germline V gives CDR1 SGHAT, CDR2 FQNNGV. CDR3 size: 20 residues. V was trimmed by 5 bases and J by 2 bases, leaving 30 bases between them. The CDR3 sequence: CASSARDMGRKGWCNTEAFF. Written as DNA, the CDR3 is TGTGCCAGCAGCGCTCGGGACATGGGGCGTAAGGGGTGGTGTAACACTGAAGCTTTCTTT.

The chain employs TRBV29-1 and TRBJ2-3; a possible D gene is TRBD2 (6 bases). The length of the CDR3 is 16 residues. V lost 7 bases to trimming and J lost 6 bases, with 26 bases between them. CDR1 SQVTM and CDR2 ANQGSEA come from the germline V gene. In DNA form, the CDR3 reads TGCAGCGCCTCCCGGGCCACCGGGAGTAGATCTGATACGCAGTATTTT. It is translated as CSASRATGSRSDTQYF.

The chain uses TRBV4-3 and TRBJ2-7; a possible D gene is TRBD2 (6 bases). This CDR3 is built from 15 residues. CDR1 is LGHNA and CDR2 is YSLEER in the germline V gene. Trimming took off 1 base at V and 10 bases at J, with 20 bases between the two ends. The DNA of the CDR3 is TGCGCCAGCAGCCAAGGTCGATGGACATGGCGGGAACAGTACTTC. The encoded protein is CASSQGRWTWREQYF.

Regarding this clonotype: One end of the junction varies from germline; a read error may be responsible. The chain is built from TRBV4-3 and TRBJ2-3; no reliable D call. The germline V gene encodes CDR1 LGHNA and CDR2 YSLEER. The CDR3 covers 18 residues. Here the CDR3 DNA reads TGCGCCAGCAGCCTGTCGGTCTGGCTGGGTGATCCCGATGATACGCATTACTTT. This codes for CASSLSVWLGDPDDTHYF.

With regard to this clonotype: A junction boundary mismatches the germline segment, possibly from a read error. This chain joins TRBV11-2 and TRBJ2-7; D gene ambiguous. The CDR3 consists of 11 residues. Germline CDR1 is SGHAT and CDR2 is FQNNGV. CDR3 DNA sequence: TGTGCCAGCAGTCGAGTCAGTGAGCAGAACTTC. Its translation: CASSRVSEQNF.

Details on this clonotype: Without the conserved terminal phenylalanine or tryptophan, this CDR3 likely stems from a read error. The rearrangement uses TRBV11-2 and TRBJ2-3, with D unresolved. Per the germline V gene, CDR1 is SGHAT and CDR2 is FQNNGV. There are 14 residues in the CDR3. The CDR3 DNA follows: TGTGGCAGCAGCCCACAAACTCACACGGATACGCAGTATATT. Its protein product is CGSSPQTHTDTQYI.

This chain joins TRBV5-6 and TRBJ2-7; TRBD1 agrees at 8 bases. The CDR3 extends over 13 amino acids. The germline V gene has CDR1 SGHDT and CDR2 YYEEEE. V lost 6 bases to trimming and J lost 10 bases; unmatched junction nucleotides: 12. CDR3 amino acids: CASTIRTGLSQYF. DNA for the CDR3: TGTGCCAGCACCATACGGACAGGGCTATCACAGTACTTC. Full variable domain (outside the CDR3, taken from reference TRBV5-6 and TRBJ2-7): DAGVTQSPTHLIKTRGQQVTLRCSPKSGHDTVSWYQQALGQGPQFIFQYYEEEERQRGNFPDRFSGHQFPNYSSELNVNALLLGDSALYLCASTIRTGLSQYFGPGTRLTVT.

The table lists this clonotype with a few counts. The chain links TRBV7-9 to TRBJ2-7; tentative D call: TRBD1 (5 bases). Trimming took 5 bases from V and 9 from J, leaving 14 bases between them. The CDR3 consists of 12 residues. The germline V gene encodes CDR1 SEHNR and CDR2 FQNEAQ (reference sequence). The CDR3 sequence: CASSADTCGQYF. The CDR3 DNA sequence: TGTGCCAGCAGCGCGGACACCTGCGGGCAGTACTTC.

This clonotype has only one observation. CDR3: CASRLRADFLYEQYF. DNA for the CDR3: TGCGCCAGCAGACTGAGGGCGGACTTCCTTTACGAGCAGTACTTC. This chain connects TRBV5-1 to TRBJ2-7, with a weak D call TRBD2 (5 bases). The CDR3 length is 15 residues. V lost 5 bases to trimming and J lost 4 bases, with 19 bases between them. CDR1 is SGHRS and CDR2 is YFSETQ in the germline V gene.

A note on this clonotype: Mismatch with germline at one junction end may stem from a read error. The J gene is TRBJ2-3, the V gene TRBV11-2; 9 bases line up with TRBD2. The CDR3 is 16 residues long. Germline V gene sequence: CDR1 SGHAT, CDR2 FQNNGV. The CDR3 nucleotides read TGTGCCGGCAGCCCTCCGACTAGCGGCAGCACAGATACGCAGTATTTT. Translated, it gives CAGSPPTSGSTDTQYF.